The clone carrying this T cell receptor (beta chain) appeared many times. V shed 5 bases and J shed 5 bases, with 12 bases lying between them. The CDR3 runs to 14 residues. The germline V gene encodes CDR1 MNHEY and CDR2 SVGAGI. These data belong to a study of kidney transplant recipient with SARS-CoV-2 infection. TCRdb ran MiXCR on the reads and lists one entry per CDR3 protein. The table includes roughly 250,000 distinct CDR3 sequences, 29% detected once. The chain is built from TRBV6-5 and TRBJ1-4, with D unresolved. Sequenced material: a blood sample, taken at baseline and on day 111 from a kidney transplant recipient. The TCR sequence derives from a male patient aged 30 to 39 who had COVID-19 and was a kidney transplant recipient. Some T cells may arise from the graft donor. Here the CDR3 reads CASSTTARNEKLFF. For the CDR3, the DNA is TGTGCCAGCAGTACTACTGCCAGGAATGAAAAACTGTTTTTT.